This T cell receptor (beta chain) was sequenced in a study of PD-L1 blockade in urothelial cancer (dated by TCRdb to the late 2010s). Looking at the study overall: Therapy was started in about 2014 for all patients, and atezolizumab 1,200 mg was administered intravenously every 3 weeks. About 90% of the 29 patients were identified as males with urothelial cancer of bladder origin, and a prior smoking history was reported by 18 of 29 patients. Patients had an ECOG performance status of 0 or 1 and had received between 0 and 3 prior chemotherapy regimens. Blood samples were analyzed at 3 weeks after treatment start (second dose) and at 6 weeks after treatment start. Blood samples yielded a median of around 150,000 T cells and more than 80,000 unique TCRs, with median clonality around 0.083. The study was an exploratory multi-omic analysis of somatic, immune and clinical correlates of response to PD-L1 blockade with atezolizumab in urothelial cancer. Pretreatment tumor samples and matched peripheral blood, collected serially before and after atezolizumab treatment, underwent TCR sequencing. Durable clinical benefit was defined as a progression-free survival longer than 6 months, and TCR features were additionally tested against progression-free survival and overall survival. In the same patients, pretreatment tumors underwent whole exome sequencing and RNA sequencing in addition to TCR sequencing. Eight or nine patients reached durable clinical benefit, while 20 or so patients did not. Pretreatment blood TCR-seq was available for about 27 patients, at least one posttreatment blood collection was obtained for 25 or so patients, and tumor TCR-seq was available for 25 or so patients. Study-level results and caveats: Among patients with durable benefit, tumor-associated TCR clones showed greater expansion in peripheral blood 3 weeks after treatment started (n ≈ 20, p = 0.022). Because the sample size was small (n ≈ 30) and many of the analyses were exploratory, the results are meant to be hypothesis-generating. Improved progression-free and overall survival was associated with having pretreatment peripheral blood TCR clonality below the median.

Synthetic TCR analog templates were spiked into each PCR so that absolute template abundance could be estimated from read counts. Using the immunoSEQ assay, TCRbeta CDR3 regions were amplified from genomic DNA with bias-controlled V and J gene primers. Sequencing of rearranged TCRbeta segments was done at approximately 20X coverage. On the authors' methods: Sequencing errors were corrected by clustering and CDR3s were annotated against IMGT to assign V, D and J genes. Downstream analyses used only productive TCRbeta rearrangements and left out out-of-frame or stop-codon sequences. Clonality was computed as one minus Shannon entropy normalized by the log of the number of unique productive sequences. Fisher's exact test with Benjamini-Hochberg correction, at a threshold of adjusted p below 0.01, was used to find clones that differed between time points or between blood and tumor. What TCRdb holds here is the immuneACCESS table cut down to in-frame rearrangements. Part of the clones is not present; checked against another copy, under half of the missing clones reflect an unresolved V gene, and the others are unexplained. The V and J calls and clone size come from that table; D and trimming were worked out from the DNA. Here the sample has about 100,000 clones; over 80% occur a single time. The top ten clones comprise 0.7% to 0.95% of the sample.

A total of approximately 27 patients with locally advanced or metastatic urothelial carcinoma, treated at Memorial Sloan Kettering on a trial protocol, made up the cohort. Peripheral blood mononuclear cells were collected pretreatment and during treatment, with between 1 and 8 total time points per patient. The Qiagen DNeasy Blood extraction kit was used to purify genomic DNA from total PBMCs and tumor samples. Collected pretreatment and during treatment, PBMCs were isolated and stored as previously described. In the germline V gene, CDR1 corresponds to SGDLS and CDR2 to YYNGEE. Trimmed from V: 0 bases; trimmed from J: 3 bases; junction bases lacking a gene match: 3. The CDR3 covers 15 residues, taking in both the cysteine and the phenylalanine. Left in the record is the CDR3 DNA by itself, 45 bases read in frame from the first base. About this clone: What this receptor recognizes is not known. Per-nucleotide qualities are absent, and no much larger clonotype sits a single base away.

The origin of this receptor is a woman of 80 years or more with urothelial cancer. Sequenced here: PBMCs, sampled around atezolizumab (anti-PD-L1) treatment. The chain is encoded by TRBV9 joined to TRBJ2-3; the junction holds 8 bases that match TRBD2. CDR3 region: CASSVGTSGTDTQYF. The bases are TGTGCCAGCAGCGTAGGAACTAGCGGAACAGATACGCAGTATTTT.